Listed here are 24 T cell receptor beta chains from one sample, sequenced in a study of T cell responses to AZD1222 COVID-19 vaccine. The protocol was immunoSEQ multiplex PCR, while the TCRdb copy is restricted to in-frame clones and leaves out a portion. The sample includes 84,000 or so clones, just over 90% seen only once; the top ten take around 3.2%. The starting material was peripheral blood, obtained 28 days after the second AZD1222 dose. These receptors were obtained from an adult who received the AZD1222 COVID-19 vaccine.

This clone was detected once. The V and J genes are TRBV6-2 or TRBV6-3 and TRBJ1-2, with D maybe TRBD1 (5 bases). The CDR3 spans 13 residues. The germline V gene has CDR1 MNHEY and CDR2 SVGEGT. Trimming pared 0 bases from V and 8 bases from J, leaving 10 bases between. The CDR3 is CASSYSRVSGYTF. The CDR3 DNA follows: TGTGCCAGCAGTTACTCCAGGGTATCCGGCTACACCTTC.

The gene calls are TRBV13 and TRBJ2-1, with D perhaps matching TRBD2 (6 bases). The CDR3 consists of 16 residues. The V end lost 6 bases, the J end lost 0 bases, and 15 bases lay between the germline ends. Looked up from germline, CDR1 is PRHDT and CDR2 is FYEKMQ (reference sequence). CDR3 sequence (DNA): TGTGCCAGCAGAGAAGGCGGGATGAGCTCCTACAATGAGCAGTTCTTC. Translating it yields CASREGGMSSYNEQFF.

The chain joins TRBV5-4 to TRBJ2-5; weak D call: TRBD1 (6 bases). CDR3 length equals 16 residues. CDR1 is SGHNT and CDR2 is YYREEE in the germline V gene (reference sequence). V was clipped by 5 bases and J by 3 bases, with 20 bases between them. The CDR3 region is CASSPTGSAAKETQYF. The CDR3 nucleotides read TGTGCCAGCAGTCCAACAGGGAGCGCTGCAAAAGAGACCCAGTACTTC.

The chain carries TRBV10-3 and TRBJ1-4; D gene ambiguous. The CDR3 consists of 14 residues. Germline V lookup: CDR1 ENHRY, CDR2 SYGVKD. Trimming left V 0 bases short and J 9 bases short, with 11 bases between. The DNA of the CDR3 is TGTGCCATCAGTGAGTCTGGTGTCGGAAAAAAACTGTTTTTT. Amino acids: CAISESGVGKKLFF.

The V gene is TRBV7-8, the J gene TRBJ1-1, with D hard to call. Trimming removed 1 base at V and 10 bases at J, with 16 bases between. Germline V gene sequence: CDR1 SGHVS, CDR2 FQNEAQ. There are 14 residues in the CDR3. In DNA, the CDR3 is TGTGCCAGCAGCTTAGAACTACCGGGCCGGGGAGCTTTCTTT. Its translation is CASSLELPGRGAFF.

The chain is built from TRBV10-3 and TRBJ1-1; possibly TRBD1 for D (6 bases). Germline CDR1 ENHRY, CDR2 SYGVKD. There are 15 residues in the CDR3. The V end lost 7 bases, the J end lost 0 bases, and 15 bases lay between the germline ends. As DNA, the CDR3 is TGTGCCATCAAAAACAGGGATACTCTGAACACTGAAGCTTTCTTT. Translating it yields CAIKNRDTLNTEAFF.

The chain has TRBV4-1 and TRBJ1-1, with D perhaps TRBD1 (5 bases). The CDR3 runs to 15 residues. The germline gives CDR1 MGHRA, CDR2 YSYEKL. Trimming pared 0 bases from V and 4 bases from J, leaving 12 bases between. The CDR3 region is CASSQDRGGGTEAFF. The CDR3 bases are TGCGCCAGCAGCCAAGATCGTGGGGGAGGCACTGAAGCTTTCTTT.

The chain is built from TRBV3-1 (or the pseudogene TRBV3-2) and TRBJ2-4, with no clear D. Germline CDR1 and CDR2: LGHDT and YNNKEL (reference sequence). V lost 3 bases to trimming and J lost 7 bases, with 7 bases between them. The CDR3 runs to 12 residues. CDR3 protein: CASSHLGNIQYF. DNA of the CDR3: TGTGCCAGCAGCCATCTCGGTAACATTCAGTACTTC.

The chain joins TRBV2 to TRBJ1-3, with a tentative D call TRBD1 (5 bases). Germline-derived CDR1 and CDR2 are SNHLY and FYNNEI. V dropped 7 bases and J dropped 5 bases, with 9 bases sitting between them. The CDR3 sequence is 12 residues long. In DNA form, the CDR3 reads TGTGCCAGCACCCAGGGTAGAAACACCATATATTTT. Translated: CASTQGRNTIYF.

This clone was seen a single time. Germline and junction disagree at one end, which may indicate a read error. The V gene is TRBV30, the J gene TRBJ1-4; D possibly corresponds to TRBD1 (6 bases). The CDR3 contains 15 residues. Per the germline V gene, CDR1 is GTSNPN and CDR2 is SVGIG (reference sequence). The DNA for the CDR3 is TGTGCCTGGAGTGGAGGGCAGGGGACTAGTGAAAAACTGTTTTTT. This translates into CAWSGGQGTSEKLFF.

J is TRBJ1-1 and V is TRBV5-8; tentatively, D is TRBD1 (5 bases). The V and J ends lost 3 bases and 1 base respectively, with 10 bases between them. From germline, CDR1 is SGHTS and CDR2 YDEGEE. This CDR3 spans 14 amino acids. The CDR3 DNA reads as TGTGCCAGCAGCTCCAGGGTGGGGAACACTGAAGCTTTCTTT. This translates into CASSSRVGNTEAFF.

The V gene is TRBV7-2, the J gene TRBJ1-1; D gene uncertain. The CDR3 totals 14 residues. In germline, CDR1 is SGHTA, CDR2 FQGNSA. The germline V and J ends were trimmed by 5 bases and 0 bases, with 10 bases remaining between them. The CDR3 sequence: CASSALVVNTEAFF. The CDR3, as DNA: TGTGCCAGCAGCGCCCTGGTCGTGAACACTGAAGCTTTCTTT.

The chain is built from TRBV11-3 and TRBJ2-5, with 7 bases identical to TRBD1. V was clipped by 4 bases and J by 1 base; unmatched bases: 6. This CDR3 comprises 15 residues. Per germline, CDR1 SGHNT and CDR2 YENEEA. The CDR3 reads CASSSYRGSQETQYF. The DNA for the CDR3 is TGTGCCAGCAGCTCCTACAGGGGCTCCCAAGAGACCCAGTACTTC. The variable domain in full, completed from reference TRBV11-3 and TRBJ2-5, reads EAGVVQSPRYKIIEKKQPVAFWCNPISGHNTLYWYLQNLGQGPELLIRYENEEAVDDSQLPKDRFSAERLKGVDSTLKIQPAELGDSAVYLCASSSYRGSQETQYFGPGTRLLVL.

The genes are TRBV3-1 (or the pseudogene TRBV3-2) and TRBJ2-2; TRBD2 aligns across 7 bases. Germline CDR1 LGHDT, CDR2 YNNKEL (reference sequence). The CDR3 covers 15 residues. J gave up 3 bases and V 5 bases, and 6 bases lay outside the gene matches. The CDR3: CASSARGVDTGELFF. The CDR3 DNA reads as TGTGCCAGCAGCGCCCGGGGGGTGGACACCGGGGAGCTGTTTTTT.

The rearrangement links TRBV19 to TRBJ1-1; unclear D gene. Germline loops: CDR1 LNHDA, CDR2 SQIVND (reference sequence). The CDR3 length is 15 residues. Deletions cut 5 bases from V and 0 bases from J, with 13 bases between. CDR3 in amino acids: CASSPLQDLNTEAFF. The CDR3 nucleotides are TGTGCCAGTAGTCCCCTCCAGGACCTGAACACTGAAGCTTTCTTT.

The genes are TRBV5-1 and TRBJ2-7; perhaps TRBD2 as D (6 bases). The V end lost 0 bases, the J end lost 2 bases, and 12 bases lay between the germline ends. The CDR3 has 15 amino acids. CDR1 and CDR2 (germline): SGHRS, YFSETQ. CDR3 region: CASSLGGEAAYEQYF. DNA of the CDR3: TGCGCCAGCAGCTTGGGTGGGGAGGCGGCCTACGAGCAGTACTTC. Full variable domain (remainder filled in from reference TRBV5-1 and TRBJ2-7): KAGVTQTPRYLIKTRGQQVTLSCSPISGHRSVSWYQQTPGQGLQFLFEYFSETQRNKGNFPGRFSGRQFSNSRSEMNVSTLELGDSALYLCASSLGGEAAYEQYFGPGTRLTVT.

The rearrangement joins TRBV11-2 to TRBJ2-5, with a weak D call TRBD1 (6 bases). This CDR3 has 17 amino acids. Germline V gene data show CDR1 as SGHAT and CDR2 as FQNNGV. Trimming took 5 bases from V and 1 from J, leaving 20 bases between them. DNA for the CDR3: TGTGCCAGCAGCCATTGGGGTTTACAGGGTGGCCAAGAGACCCAGTACTTC. Translation: CASSHWGLQGGQETQYF.

CDR3 sequence reads: CASSAINYGYTF. The CDR3 DNA reads TGTGCCAGCAGCGCGATTAACTATGGCTACACCTTC. This rearrangement joins TRBV7-2 to TRBJ1-2; D ambiguous. The V gene lost 5 bases and the J gene lost 1 base, with 5 bases spanning the gap. Germline V gene data show CDR1 as SGHTA and CDR2 as FQGNSA. This CDR3 contains 12 residues. The full variable domain, rest sourced from reference TRBV7-2 and TRBJ1-2, is GAGVSQSPSNKVTEKGKDVELRCDPISGHTALYWYRQSLGQGLEFLIYFQGNSAPDKSGLPSDRFSAERTGGSVSTLTIQRTQQEDSAVYLCASSAINYGYTFGSGTRLTVV.

The chain combines TRBV25-1 with TRBJ1-2; D call uncertain. CDR3 length equals 15 residues. Germline V gives CDR1 MGHDK, CDR2 SYGVNS. Trimming cost V 2 bases and J 5 bases, with 15 bases left between them. CDR3 region: CASSERSAGRYGYTF. The CDR3 DNA is TGTGCCAGCAGTGAAAGGTCGGCAGGCCGATATGGCTACACCTTC.

The gene calls are TRBV10-2 and TRBJ1-3; D is unclear. Germline CDR1 and CDR2: WSHSY and SAAADI. The CDR3 length is 11 residues. The V end was cut by 9 bases, the J end by 1 base, with 4 bases between. CDR3 bases: TGCGCCAGTCAGTCTGGAAACACCATATATTTT. Its protein is CASQSGNTIYF.

In this sample, this clone turned up a few times. The gene calls are TRBV6-5 and TRBJ2-2; TRBD2 is a possible D gene (6 bases). The CDR3 runs to 14 residues. V dropped 5 bases and J dropped 6 bases, with 13 bases sitting between them. From germline, CDR1 is MNHEY and CDR2 SVGAGI. CDR3 coding DNA: TGTGCCAGCAGTCGGACGGGGGTATCCGGGGAGCTGTTTTTT. This translates into CASSRTGVSGELFF.

V gene TRBV3-1 (or the pseudogene TRBV3-2) combines with J gene TRBJ1-2; D is possibly TRBD1 (6 bases). The CDR3 length is 13 residues. Germline CDR1 and CDR2: LGHDT and YNNKEL (reference sequence). Trimming pared 4 bases from V and 8 bases from J, leaving 14 bases between. The DNA of the CDR3 is TGTGCCAGCAGCCGGAGGGACACTCCCGGCTACACCTTC. Translated, it gives CASSRRDTPGYTF.

The chain employs TRBV29-1 and TRBJ2-7, with D tentatively TRBD1 (7 bases). Trimming took off 4 bases at V and 3 bases at J, with 19 bases between the two ends. CDR1 and CDR2 from the germline V gene are SQVTM and ANQGSEA. This CDR3 contains 15 residues. The CDR3 loop reads CSVAGGQAGRYEQYF. The DNA of the CDR3 is TGCAGCGTTGCGGGCGGACAGGCGGGACGCTACGAGCAGTACTTC.

This chain uses TRBV6-5 with TRBJ2-1, with D perhaps TRBD1 or TRBD2 (5 bases each). Trimming cost V 6 bases and J 8 bases, with 14 bases left between them. Germline values: CDR1 MNHEY, CDR2 SVGAGI. This CDR3 is built from 13 residues. This chain's CDR3 is CASRTRGVDEQFF. CDR3 bases: TGTGCCAGCAGAACCCGGGGCGTTGATGAGCAGTTCTTC.